The sequence of this TCR beta chain was determined in a study of CD4 T cells in relation to SARS-CoV-2 and coronaviruses. CD4+ T cells from unexposed donors were obtained before the COVID-19 pandemic (2011-2018). Clones were sequenced by immunoSEQ multiplex PCR, and TCRdb holds only the in-frame ones, with some missing. The repertoire holds about 65,000 clones, with 80% to 90% as singletons. This clone came up once. Germline values: CDR1 SGHDT, CDR2 YYEEEE. This CDR3 comprises 16 residues. V gave up 0 bases and J gave up 2 bases, with 14 bases separating them. This sequence joins TRBV5-6 and TRBJ1-1; no reliable D call. The source is a human donor in good health. The sample taken for sequencing was memory CD4+ T cells from PBMCs. The CDR3 sequence is CASSLGSRQANTEAFF. Here the CDR3 DNA reads TGTGCCAGCAGCTTGGGATCCAGGCAGGCCAACACTGAAGCTTTCTTT. The full variable domain, with the rest looked up from reference TRBV5-6 and TRBJ1-1, is DAGVTQSPTHLIKTRGQQVTLRCSPKSGHDTVSWYQQALGQGPQFIFQYYEEEERQRGNFPDRFSGHQFPNYSSELNVNALLLGDSALYLCASSLGSRQANTEAFFGQGTRLTVV.